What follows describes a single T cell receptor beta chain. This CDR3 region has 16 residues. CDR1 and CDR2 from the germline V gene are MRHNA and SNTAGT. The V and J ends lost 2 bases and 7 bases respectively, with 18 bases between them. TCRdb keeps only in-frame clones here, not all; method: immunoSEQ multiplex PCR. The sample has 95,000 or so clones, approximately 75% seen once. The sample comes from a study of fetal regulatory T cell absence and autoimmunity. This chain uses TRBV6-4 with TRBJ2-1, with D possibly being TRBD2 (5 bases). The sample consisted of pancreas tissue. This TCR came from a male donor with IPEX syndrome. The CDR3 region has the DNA TGTGCCAGCAGTGACCCCATACTAGTCCCCATGAATGAGCAGTTCTTC. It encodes CASSDPILVPMNEQFF.